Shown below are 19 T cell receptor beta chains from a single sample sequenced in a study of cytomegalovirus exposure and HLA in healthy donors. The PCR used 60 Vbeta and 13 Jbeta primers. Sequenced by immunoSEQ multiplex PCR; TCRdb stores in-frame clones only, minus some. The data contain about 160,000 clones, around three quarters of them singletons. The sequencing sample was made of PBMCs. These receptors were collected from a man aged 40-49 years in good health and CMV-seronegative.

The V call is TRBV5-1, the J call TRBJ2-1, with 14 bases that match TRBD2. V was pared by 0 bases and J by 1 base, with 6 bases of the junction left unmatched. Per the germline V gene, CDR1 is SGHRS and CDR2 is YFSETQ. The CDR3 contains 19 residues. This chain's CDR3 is CASSLAGLAGEGSYNEQFF. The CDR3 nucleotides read TGCGCCAGCAGCTTGGCGGGACTAGCGGGAGAAGGGTCCTACAATGAGCAGTTCTTC.

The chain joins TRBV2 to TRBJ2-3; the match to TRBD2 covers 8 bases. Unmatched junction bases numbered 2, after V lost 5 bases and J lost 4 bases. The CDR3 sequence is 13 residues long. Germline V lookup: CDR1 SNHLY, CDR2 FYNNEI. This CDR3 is CASSRGGPDTQYF. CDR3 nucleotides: TGTGCCAGCAGTCGGGGGGGCCCAGATACGCAGTATTTT. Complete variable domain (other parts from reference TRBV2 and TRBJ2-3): EPEVTQTPSHQVTQMGQEVILRCVPISNHLYFYWYRQILGQKVEFLVSFYNNEISEKSEIFDDQFSVERPDGSNFTLKIRSTKLEDSAMYFCASSRGGPDTQYFGPGTRLTVL.

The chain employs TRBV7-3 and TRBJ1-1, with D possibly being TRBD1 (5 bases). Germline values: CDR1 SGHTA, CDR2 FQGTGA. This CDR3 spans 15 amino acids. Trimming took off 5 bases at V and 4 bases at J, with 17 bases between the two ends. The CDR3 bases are TGTGCCAGCAGCCATCCAGGGATCGTGCGCACTGAAGCTTTCTTT. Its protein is CASSHPGIVRTEAFF.

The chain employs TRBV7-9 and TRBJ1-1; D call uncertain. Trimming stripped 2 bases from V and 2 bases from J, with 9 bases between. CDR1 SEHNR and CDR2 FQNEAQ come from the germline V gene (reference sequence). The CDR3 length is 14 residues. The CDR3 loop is CASSLRGSNTEAFF. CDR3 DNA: TGTGCCAGCAGCTTACGAGGGAGTAACACTGAAGCTTTCTTT.

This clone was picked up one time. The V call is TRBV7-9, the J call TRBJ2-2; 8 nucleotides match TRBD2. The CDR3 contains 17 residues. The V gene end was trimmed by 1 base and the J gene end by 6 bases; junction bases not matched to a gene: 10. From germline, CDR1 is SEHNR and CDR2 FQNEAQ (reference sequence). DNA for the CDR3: TGTGCCAGCAGCTTAGTGGTTCGATTCGGGGGGGCCGGGGAGCTGTTTTTT. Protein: CASSLVVRFGGAGELFF. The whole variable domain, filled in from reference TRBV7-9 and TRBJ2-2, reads DTGVSQNPRHKITKRGQNVTFRCDPISEHNRLYWYRQTLGQGPEFLTYFQNEAQLEKSRLLSDRFSAERPKGSFSTLEIQRTEQGDSAMYLCASSLVVRFGGAGELFFGEGSRLTVL.

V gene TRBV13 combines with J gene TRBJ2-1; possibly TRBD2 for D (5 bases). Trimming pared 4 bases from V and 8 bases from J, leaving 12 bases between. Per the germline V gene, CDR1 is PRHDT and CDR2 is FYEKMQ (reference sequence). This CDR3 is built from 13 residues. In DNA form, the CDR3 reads TGTGCCAGCAGCTACAGAGGGTTCGATGAGCAGTTCTTC. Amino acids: CASSYRGFDEQFF.

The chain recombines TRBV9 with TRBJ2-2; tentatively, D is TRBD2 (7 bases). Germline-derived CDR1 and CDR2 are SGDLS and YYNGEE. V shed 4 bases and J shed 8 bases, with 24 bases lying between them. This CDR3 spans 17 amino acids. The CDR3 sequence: CASSFGGGGAAPGELFF. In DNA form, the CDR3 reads TGTGCCAGCAGCTTCGGGGGAGGGGGAGCGGCACCGGGGGAGCTGTTTTTT.

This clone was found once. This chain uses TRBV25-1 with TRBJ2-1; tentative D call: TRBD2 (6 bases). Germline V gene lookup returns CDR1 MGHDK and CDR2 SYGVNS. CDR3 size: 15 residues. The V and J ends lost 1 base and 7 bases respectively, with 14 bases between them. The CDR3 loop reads CASSEFGGSGNEQFF. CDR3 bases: TGTGCCAGCAGTGAATTTGGGGGGAGCGGGAATGAGCAGTTCTTC.

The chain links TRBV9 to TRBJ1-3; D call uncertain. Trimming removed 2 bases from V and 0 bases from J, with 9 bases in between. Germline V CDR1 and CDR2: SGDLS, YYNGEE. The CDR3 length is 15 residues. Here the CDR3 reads CASSVQPSSGNTIYF. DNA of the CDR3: TGTGCCAGCAGCGTGCAGCCTAGCTCTGGAAACACCATATATTTT.

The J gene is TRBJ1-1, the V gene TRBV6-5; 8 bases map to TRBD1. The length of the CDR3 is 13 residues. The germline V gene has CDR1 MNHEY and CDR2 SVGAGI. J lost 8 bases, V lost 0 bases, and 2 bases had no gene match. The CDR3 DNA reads TGTGCCAGCAGTTACTCAGGGACAGGAGAAGCTTTCTTT. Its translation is CASSYSGTGEAFF.

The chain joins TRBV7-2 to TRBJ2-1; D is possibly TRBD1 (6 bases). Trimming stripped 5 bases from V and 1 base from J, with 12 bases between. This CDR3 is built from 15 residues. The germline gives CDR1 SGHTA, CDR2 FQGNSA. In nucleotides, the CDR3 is TGTGCCAGCAGCCTCGGACAGCCTTCCTACAATGAGCAGTTCTTC. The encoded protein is CASSLGQPSYNEQFF.

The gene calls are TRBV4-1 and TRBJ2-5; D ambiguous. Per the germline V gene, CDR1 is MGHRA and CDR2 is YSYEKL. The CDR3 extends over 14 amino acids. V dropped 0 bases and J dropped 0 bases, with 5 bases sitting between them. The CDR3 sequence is CASSQDGYQETQYF. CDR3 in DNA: TGCGCCAGCAGCCAAGACGGGTACCAAGAGACCCAGTACTTC.

The CDR3 region is CASSVGPFRGPNEKLFF. DNA of the CDR3: TGTGCCAGCAGCGTAGGACCATTCAGGGGACCTAATGAAAAACTGTTTTTT. The chain is built from TRBV9 and TRBJ1-4, with D perhaps TRBD1 (6 bases). The ends were cut back, 0 bases at V and 3 bases at J, with 15 bases in the middle. The CDR3 contains 17 residues. Germline assignment: CDR1 SGDLS and CDR2 YYNGEE.

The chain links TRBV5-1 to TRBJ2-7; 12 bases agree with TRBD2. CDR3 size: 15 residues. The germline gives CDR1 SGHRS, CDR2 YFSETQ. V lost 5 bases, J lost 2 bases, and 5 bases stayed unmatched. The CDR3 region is CASRFGLAGTYEQYF. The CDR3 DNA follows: TGCGCCAGCAGGTTCGGACTAGCGGGGACCTACGAGCAGTACTTC. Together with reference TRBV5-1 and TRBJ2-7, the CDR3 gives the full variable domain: KAGVTQTPRYLIKTRGQQVTLSCSPISGHRSVSWYQQTPGQGLQFLFEYFSETQRNKGNFPGRFSGRQFSNSRSEMNVSTLELGDSALYLCASRFGLAGTYEQYFGPGTRLTVT.

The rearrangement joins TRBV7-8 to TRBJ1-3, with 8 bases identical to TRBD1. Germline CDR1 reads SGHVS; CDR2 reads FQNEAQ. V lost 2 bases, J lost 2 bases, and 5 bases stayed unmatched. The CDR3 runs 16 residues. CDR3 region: CASSLLGQVPGNTIYF. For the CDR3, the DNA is TGTGCCAGCAGCTTACTGGGACAGGTTCCTGGAAACACCATATATTTT.

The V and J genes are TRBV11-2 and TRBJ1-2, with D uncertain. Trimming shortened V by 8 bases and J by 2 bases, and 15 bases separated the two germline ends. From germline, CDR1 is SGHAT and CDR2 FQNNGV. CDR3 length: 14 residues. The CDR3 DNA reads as TGTGCCAGCCTAGGACCTCGAGGGAACTATGGCTACACCTTC. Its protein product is CASLGPRGNYGYTF.

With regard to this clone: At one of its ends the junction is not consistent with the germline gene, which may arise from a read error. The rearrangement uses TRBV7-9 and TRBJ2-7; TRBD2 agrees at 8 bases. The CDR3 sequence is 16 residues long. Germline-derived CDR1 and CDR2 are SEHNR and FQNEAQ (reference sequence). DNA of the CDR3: TGTTCCAGCAGCTCTCGACTCCCGACTAGCGCCCACGAGCAGTACTTC. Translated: CSSSSRLPTSAHEQYF.

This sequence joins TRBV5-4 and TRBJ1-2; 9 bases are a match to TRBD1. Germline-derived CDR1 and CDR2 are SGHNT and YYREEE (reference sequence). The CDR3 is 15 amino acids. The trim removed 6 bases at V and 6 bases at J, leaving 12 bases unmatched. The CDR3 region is CASTREGTGPHGYTF. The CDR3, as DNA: TGTGCCAGCACCAGGGAGGGGACAGGGCCCCATGGCTACACCTTC. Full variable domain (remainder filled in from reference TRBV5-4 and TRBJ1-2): ETGVTQSPTHLIKTRGQQVTLRCSSQSGHNTVSWYQQALGQGPQFIFQYYREEENGRGNFPPRFSGLQFPNYSSELNVNALELDDSALYLCASTREGTGPHGYTFGSGTRLTVV.

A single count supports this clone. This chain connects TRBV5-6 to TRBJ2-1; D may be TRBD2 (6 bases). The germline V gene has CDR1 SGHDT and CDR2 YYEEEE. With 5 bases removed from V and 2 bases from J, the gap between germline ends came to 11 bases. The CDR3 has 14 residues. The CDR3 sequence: CASRATSPYNEQFF. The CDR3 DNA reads TGTGCCAGCAGGGCCACTAGCCCCTACAATGAGCAGTTCTTC.